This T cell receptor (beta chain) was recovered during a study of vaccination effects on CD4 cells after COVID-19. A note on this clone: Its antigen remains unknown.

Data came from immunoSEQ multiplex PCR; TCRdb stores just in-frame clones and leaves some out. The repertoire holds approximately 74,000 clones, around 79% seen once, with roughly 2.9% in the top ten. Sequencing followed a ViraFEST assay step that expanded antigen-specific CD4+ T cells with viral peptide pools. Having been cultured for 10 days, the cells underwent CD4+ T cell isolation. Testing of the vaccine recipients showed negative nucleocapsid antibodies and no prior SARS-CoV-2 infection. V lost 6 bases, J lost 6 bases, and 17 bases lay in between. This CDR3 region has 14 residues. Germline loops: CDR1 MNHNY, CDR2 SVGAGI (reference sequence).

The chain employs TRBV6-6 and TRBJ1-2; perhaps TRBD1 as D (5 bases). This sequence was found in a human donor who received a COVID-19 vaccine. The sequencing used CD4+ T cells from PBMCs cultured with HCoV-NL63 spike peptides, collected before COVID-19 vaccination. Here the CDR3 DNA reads TGTGCCAGCAGCCTTAGACAAGGGGAAAATGGCTACACCTTC. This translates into CASSLRQGENGYTF.